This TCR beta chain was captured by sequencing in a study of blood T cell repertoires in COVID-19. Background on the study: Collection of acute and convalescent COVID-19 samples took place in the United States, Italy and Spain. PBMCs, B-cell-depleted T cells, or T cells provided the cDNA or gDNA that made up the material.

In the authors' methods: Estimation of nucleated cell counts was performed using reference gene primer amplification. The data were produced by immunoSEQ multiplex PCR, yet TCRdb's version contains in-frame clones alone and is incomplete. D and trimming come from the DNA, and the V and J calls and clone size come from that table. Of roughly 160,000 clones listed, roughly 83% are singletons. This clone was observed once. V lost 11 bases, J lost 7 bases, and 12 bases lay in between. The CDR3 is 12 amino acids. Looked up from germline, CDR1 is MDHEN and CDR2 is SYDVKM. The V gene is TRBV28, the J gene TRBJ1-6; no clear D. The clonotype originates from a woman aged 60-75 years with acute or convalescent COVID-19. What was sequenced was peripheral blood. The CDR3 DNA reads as TGTGCCGAGGGCGTAGGGAATTCACCCCTCCACTTT. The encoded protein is CAEGVGNSPLHF.